This TCR beta chain is from a study of cytomegalovirus exposure and HLA in healthy donors. PCR involved 60 Vbeta and 13 Jbeta primers. Assay used: immunoSEQ multiplex PCR; TCRdb lists only in-frame clones, some missing. This repertoire shows roughly 99,000 clones, over 60% found once; its top ten account for 2.5% to 3.5%. Turning to this clone: Its antigen is unidentified.

From germline, CDR1 is MGHRA and CDR2 YSYEKL. J was trimmed by 12 bases and V by 0 bases; bases with no gene match: 4. The CDR3 is 12 residues long. Findings and caveats of the study: Trimming of TCR beta V- and J-genes showed a link, identified in a later analysis, to a missense DCLRE1C variant.

The source of this sequence is a male donor in good health and CMV-seropositive. The rearrangement joins TRBV4-1 to TRBJ1-2, with 7 bases aligning to TRBD1. Sequencing was done on a sample of PBMCs. DNA of the CDR3: TGCGCCAGCAGCCAAGAGACAGGGATCCACACCTTC. It yields the protein CASSQETGIHTF.